Sequencing of this T cell receptor beta chain was carried out in a study of regulatory T cells in long-lasting Graves disease (dated by TCRdb to about 2021). Study-wide context: Newly diagnosed Graves' disease patients had taken antithyroid drugs for less than 3 months. Peripheral blood TCR sequencing and RNA sequencing compared persistent Graves' disease patients with newly diagnosed Graves' disease patients. The study took place in China and was registered as a clinical trial. A total of about 35 samples underwent TCR sequencing: about 13 from persistent and some 20 from newly diagnosed Graves' disease patients. Study-wide findings and limitations: Patients with persistent disease shared more public clonotypes (around 2,500) than newly diagnosed patients did (approximately 1,000). Peripheral blood alone was examined, since thyroid tissue, which constituted the primary lesion, could not be accessed. The authors acknowledged the small sample size as a limitation that may reduce accuracy. Sequencing and analysis were limited to the TCR beta chain. Persistent disease showed preferential use of TRBV28, TRBJ1-2 and TRBJ2-5, whereas newly diagnosed disease favored TRBV20-1 and TRBJ2-1. Persistent Graves' disease patients showed lower TCR Shannon entropy and fewer highly expanded clones than newly diagnosed patients, suggesting clonal expansion.

Library preparation used multiplex PCR. Sequencing relied on an Illumina HiSeq 4000. iRepertoire HTBI primers and Arm-PCR amplification of CDR3 regions were used to construct TCR beta libraries. Before sequencing, the PCR products underwent gel purification. In the paper's pipeline: Across samples, roughly 60 TRBV and 13 to 15 TRBJ segments were identified and used for gene usage analysis of CDR3 amino acid clonotypes. COPE and FqMerger were used to merge the filtered high-quality paired reads into contigs. BLAST was used to align contigs to the IMGT TRBV, TRBD and TRBJ reference genes, and CDR3 was defined following IMGT. Highly expanded clones were defined as clonotypes with a frequency above 0.1%. Repertoire diversity was measured by Shannon entropy, and V-J evenness by the Gini coefficient. Public clonotypes were defined as clonotypes shared by more than one individual. The public reads were run again by TCRdb, first through fastp at Q25 and then through MiXCR, and only productive beta chains were kept. CDR3 protein duplicates are merged, each entry listing the most common genes and DNA. TCRdb, not the authors, supplied the V and J calls. The sample includes roughly 400,000 distinct CDR3 sequences, with 15% observed a single time. The ten biggest clones cover about 8% of the sample.

Counted from cysteine to phenylalanine, this CDR3 has 19 amino acids. Of all the DNA, just the CDR3 is kept, 57 bases in frame from base 1. The germline V gene supplies CDR1 MDHEN and CDR2 SYDVKM. V ends up 6 bases short and J 0 bases short, with an unmatched junction base count of 18. This clonotype came up many times. What this receptor recognizes is not known. No base quality information exists; no much larger clone differs at one position. The sample's time point, from its label and the paper: newly diagnosed GD, antithyroid drugs for less than 3 months. RNA was extracted from PBMCs in TRIzol for both TCR sequencing and RNA sequencing. Graves' disease was diagnosed according to American Thyroid Association guidelines. Patients for the study were recruited at an endocrinology department in Xi'an, China. Each patient gave about 8.1 milliliters of peripheral blood, collected in an EDTA anticoagulant tube. Ficoll Paque Plus density gradient separation was used to isolate PBMCs, and no further T cell sorting was done. An Agilent 2100 Bioanalyzer and agarose gel were used to assess RNA quality, and a NanoDrop 2000 was used to measure RNA concentration.

The sample was also linked to a second study, of T cells in Graves' hyperthyroidism and ophthalmopathy. Looking at the second paper: Stable Graves' hyperthyroidism was defined as no progression to ophthalmopathy during 18 months of follow-up. Hyperthyroidism patients were newly diagnosed, had a disease duration of under 2 months, and were aged 18 to 65 years. Exclusion was applied to patients with uncontrolled infections, other autoimmune diseases, pregnancy or lactation. Diagnoses were established on the basis of clinical symptoms, serum thyroxine and TRAb, thyroid ultrasound, and orbital computed tomography. The TCR CDR3 was subjected to a first round of RT-PCR using the HTBI primer set and the Qiagen OneStep RT-PCR kit. Most expanded thyroid clonotypes (frequency above 0.001) were also detected in blood, a finding suggesting that blood repertoires may reflect thyroid immune responses. A model built on a 13 V-J signature distinguished ophthalmopathy from stable hyperthyroidism, reaching about 88% sensitivity and about 81% specificity in cross-validation and 80%/75% in testing. In validation, the model predicted progression to ophthalmopathy a median of about 5.9 months before onset, with roughly 70% sensitivity and just under 75% specificity. TCR V-J signatures able to tell the groups apart were searched for in a discovery cohort of 90 to 100 patients, of whom roughly 42 had Graves' ophthalmopathy and 57 had stable Graves' hyperthyroidism. Whether ophthalmopathy could be predicted prospectively was tested in an independent validation cohort made up of under 20 hyperthyroidism patients plus 17 patients who later progressed to ophthalmopathy. The roughly 94 discovery patients were randomly divided into training and test sets at a 7:3 ratio. In addition, the study compared T-cell repertoires in thyroid tissue and in blood from about six Graves' hyperthyroidism patients. Once sampling was done, hyperthyroidism patients were given methimazole at a starting dose of 30 mg daily, whereas ophthalmopathy patients were given high-dose intravenous methylprednisolone. Libraries were constructed in a second round of multiplex PCR, after which size selection and purification were performed. The libraries were sequenced on an Illumina HiSeq2000 using paired-end 100 bp reads. SOAPnuke was used to process the raw data, throwing out any read that contained adapters or uncalled bases, had a mean Phred below 15, or lacked an exact constant-primer or identifier match. COPE v1.2.5 was used to merge the high-quality paired reads, and each unique nucleotide sequence was defined as a clonotype. MiTCR v1.1 was used to align the clonotypes against IMGT TRBV, TRBD and TRBJ reference segments. The analysis was restricted to V-J combinations with a frequency above 0.0001, which together covered about 99% of the repertoires. The TCS score was defined as the ratio of F50 (clonal expansion) to E x V (chaos), calculated using BLOSUM62-based TCRdist between CDR3 peptides within each V-J. Welch's t-statistics and random forest reduced some 510 V-J features to 10 to 15, which were used in a naive Bayes classifier (R e1071). Sample size was not statistically predetermined, and investigators were not blinded to group allocation. According to the paper, TCR Vbeta CDR3 sequencing was carried out on about 140 peripheral blood samples, which came from 40 to 45 ophthalmopathy, 80 or so hyperthyroidism and some 17 progressor patients.

The rearranged segments are TRBV28 and TRBJ2-7; 9 bases in the junction line up with TRBD2. The clonotype was recovered from a middle-aged woman with Graves disease. Donor details come from another sample of the same person, matched by shared clones. Sequences were derived from peripheral blood mononuclear cells (PBMCs), sampled at new diagnosis, from a patient treated with antithyroid drugs. The CDR3 region reads CASRVGGRRLAEPSYEQYF. The base sequence is TGTGCCAGCAGGGTGGGCGGGAGACGACTAGCGGAACCCTCCTACGAGCAGTACTTC.